This T cell receptor (beta chain) was identified in a study of blood T cell repertoires in COVID-19. Data came from immunoSEQ multiplex PCR; TCRdb stores just in-frame clones and leaves some out. The sample holds 190,000 or so clones, roughly 73% seen once. This CDR3 comprises 12 residues. The V end was cut by 11 bases, the J end by 3 bases, with 11 bases between. This clonotype was sampled from an elderly woman with active or convalescent COVID-19. The sample comprised peripheral blood. V gene TRBV12-3 or TRBV12-4 combines with J gene TRBJ1-3, with D uncertain. The CDR3 loop reads CAARGFGNTIYF. In DNA, the CDR3 is TGTGCCGCCCGAGGATTTGGAAACACCATATATTTT.